Following are 20 T cell receptor beta chains from one sample sequenced in a study of patients and donors after allogeneic stem cell transplantation (dated by TCRdb to 2019 to 2021). Library construction relied on RT-PCR. Sequenced using a NextSeq 550. TCRdb reran the public reads through fastp at Q25 and MiXCR, keeping productive beta chains. Here each entry gathers all rows of one CDR3 protein and keeps the most common genes and DNA. This sample lists over 350,000 distinct CDR3 sequences; roughly 16% were detected once. Together, the top ten hold 7.2% of the sample. The specimen was blood, either unsorted or a sorted T cell fraction (not recorded which). These receptors were collected from a human donor who was either an allogeneic HSCT recipient or a stem cell or donor lymphocyte infusion donor (not recorded which). It is not recorded whose cells these are; they may come from a transplant donor.

About this clonotype itself: Lacking the conserved final phenylalanine or tryptophan, this CDR3 likely reflects a read error. J is TRBJ1-5 and V is TRBV4-1; no definite D call. The CDR3 has 14 amino acids. Per the germline V gene, CDR1 is MGHRA and CDR2 is YSYEKL. Trimming removed 1 base from V and 4 bases from J, with 8 bases in between. The CDR3 DNA sequence: TGCGCCAGCAGCCAAGTCCTGTCGAATCAGCCCCAGCATTCT. Amino acids: CASSQVLSNQPQHS.

This clonotype was observed many times. The chain recombines TRBV4-1 with TRBJ2-7; 7 bases match TRBD1. V shed 2 bases, J shed 3 bases, and the junction held 7 bases outside the gene matches. The germline gives CDR1 MGHRA, CDR2 YSYEKL. The CDR3 has 15 residues. CDR3 loop: CASSQQGGSIYEQYF. The CDR3 DNA reads TGCGCCAGCAGCCAACAAGGGGGCTCTATCTACGAGCAGTACTTC.

V and J are TRBV2 and TRBJ1-5; D remains unclear. V was clipped by 8 bases and J by 2 bases, with 16 bases between them. CDR3 length: 15 residues. The germline CDR1 and CDR2 sequences are SNHLY and FYNNEI. In DNA form, the CDR3 reads TGTGCCAGCTCGAAAAGTACTCTTCGCAATCAGCCCCAGCATTTT. This codes for CASSKSTLRNQPQHF.

V and J are TRBV18 and TRBJ2-2; D remains ambiguous. Per the germline V gene, CDR1 is KGHSH and CDR2 is LQKENI. This CDR3 comprises 13 residues. The V and J ends lost 1 base and 7 bases respectively, with 7 bases between them. This CDR3 is CASSPLPNGELFF. CDR3 in DNA: TGTGCCAGCTCACCACTCCCGAACGGGGAGCTGTTTTTT. Full variable domain (rest looked up from reference TRBV18 and TRBJ2-2): NAGVMQNPRHLVRRRGQEARLRCSPMKGHSHVYWYRQLPEEGLKFMVYLQKENIIDESGMPKERFSAEFPKEGPSILRIQQVVRGDSAAYFCASSPLPNGELFFGEGSRLTVL.

This clonotype turned up a few times. This sequence joins TRBV5-6 and TRBJ1-4; no clear D gene. The length of the CDR3 is 12 residues. Trimming left V 4 bases short and J 8 bases short, with 9 bases between. Germline V gene data show CDR1 as SGHDT and CDR2 as YYEEEE. The CDR3 bases are TGTGCCAGCAGCCTGGCGCAGGAAAAACTGTTTTTT. It yields the protein CASSLAQEKLFF.

The table lists this clonotype with a few counts. The chain uses TRBV5-1 and TRBJ1-2, with no clear D. V lost 4 bases to trimming and J lost 7 bases, with 14 bases between them. CDR3 size: 13 residues. Germline V CDR1 and CDR2: SGHRS, YFSETQ. The CDR3 bases are TGCGCCAGCAGCCCGGAAGAAGGCTTTGGCTACACCTTC. Translated, it gives CASSPEEGFGYTF.

The chain links TRBV18 to TRBJ1-1, with D possibly TRBD1 on 5 matching bases. The germline V gene encodes CDR1 KGHSH and CDR2 LQKENI. The germline V and J ends were trimmed by 6 bases and 8 bases, with 13 bases remaining between them. The CDR3 is 12 residues long. This chain's CDR3 is CASSRDYPEAFF. CDR3 coding DNA: TGTGCCAGCTCCAGGGACTACCCAGAAGCTTTCTTT. The full variable domain, with the rest looked up from reference TRBV18 and TRBJ1-1, is NAGVMQNPRHLVRRRGQEARLRCSPMKGHSHVYWYRQLPEEGLKFMVYLQKENIIDESGMPKERFSAEFPKEGPSILRIQQVVRGDSAAYFCASSRDYPEAFFGQGTRLTVV.

This clonotype has at least ten counts. The chain links TRBV5-1 to TRBJ2-3; weak D call: TRBD2 (5 bases). The V end was cut by 0 bases, the J end by 2 bases, with 10 bases between. The CDR3 runs to 15 residues. Germline CDR1 is SGHRS and CDR2 is YFSETQ. CDR3 residues: CASSLGSVSTDTQYF. The CDR3, as DNA: TGCGCCAGCAGCTTGGGTAGCGTTTCCACAGATACGCAGTATTTT.

This clonotype was detected once. V gene TRBV3-1 combines with J gene TRBJ2-1; 8 nucleotides line up with TRBD2. J lost 5 bases, V lost 0 bases, and 9 bases had no gene match. Germline V gives CDR1 LGHDT, CDR2 YNNKEL (reference sequence). The CDR3 is made up of 17 amino acids. The CDR3 DNA reads TGTGCCAGCAGCCAAGAGAGGAGCGGGAGAGGGCACAATGAGCAGTTCTTC. Translation gives CASSQERSGRGHNEQFF.

The sample holds a few counts of this clonotype. This sequence joins TRBV12-3 or TRBV12-4 and TRBJ2-5; D possibly corresponds to TRBD2 (5 bases). The CDR3 runs to 14 residues. V was clipped by 2 bases and J by 7 bases, with 14 bases between them. The CDR3 is CASSLREQRGTQYF. CDR3 nucleotide sequence: TGTGCCAGCAGTTTAAGGGAGCAACGGGGGACCCAGTACTTC.

The genes are TRBV7-2 and TRBJ2-1, with D hard to call. Per germline, CDR1 SGHTA and CDR2 FQGNSA. The CDR3 has 12 residues. V lost 2 bases, J lost 10 bases, and 9 bases lay in between. CDR3 sequence reads: CASSLRLREQFF. For the CDR3, the DNA is TGTGCCAGCAGCTTACGGTTGCGGGAGCAGTTCTTC.

This chain joins TRBV20-1 and TRBJ2-7, with 10 bases matching TRBD2. The CDR3 has 15 residues. Germline CDR1 DFQATT, CDR2 SNEGSKA (reference sequence). The junction had 6 bases not matched to a gene; V was cut back by 1 base and J by 3 bases. For the CDR3, the DNA is TGCAGTGCTAGAGCGCCTAGCGGGAGAAGCTACGAGCAGTACTTC. As protein: CSARAPSGRSYEQYF.

This clonotype was counted between two and nine times. This chain links TRBV24-1 with TRBJ2-7; D is undetermined. Trimming removed 4 bases from V and 9 bases from J, with 9 bases in between. CDR3 length: 11 residues. Per germline, CDR1 KGHDR and CDR2 SFDVKD. In nucleotides, the CDR3 is TGTGCCACCAGTGACCCGACCACGCAGTACTTC. This sequence encodes CATSDPTTQYF.

This clonotype has just a few counts. Written as DNA, the CDR3 is TGTGCCATCAGTGGGCCGGAGCGGTTGAACACTGAAGCTTTCTTT. Translated, it gives CAISGPERLNTEAFF. This chain uses TRBV10-3 with TRBJ1-1; no definite D call. Germline-derived CDR1 and CDR2 are ENHRY and SYGVKD. This CDR3 region has 15 residues. Deletions cut 4 bases from V and 0 bases from J, with 12 bases between.

This clonotype was picked up a small number of times. The chain recombines TRBV4-3 with TRBJ2-3; D not certain. The V end was cut by 0 bases, the J end by 8 bases, with 15 bases between. The CDR3 sequence is 15 residues long. Germline V gene sequence: CDR1 LGHNA, CDR2 YSLEER. The CDR3 reads CASSQEDPSVGTQYF. CDR3 DNA sequence: TGCGCCAGCAGCCAAGAGGACCCGTCGGTCGGTACGCAGTATTTT.

This clonotype appeared a single time. V gene TRBV18 combines with J gene TRBJ2-7, with 7 nucleotides matching TRBD1. Per germline, CDR1 KGHSH and CDR2 LQKENI. The ends lost 0 bases at V and 6 bases at J; junction bases unmatched: 17. CDR3 length equals 18 residues. The CDR3 loop reads CASSPPMGLTGVSFEQYF. The CDR3 bases are TGTGCCAGCTCACCACCTATGGGATTAACAGGGGTTTCTTTCGAGCAGTACTTC.

This clonotype was counted between two and nine times. The chain is built from TRBV7-2 and TRBJ2-1, with 10 bases aligning to TRBD2. The CDR3 runs 15 residues. The germline CDR1 and CDR2 sequences are SGHTA and FQGNSA. The ends lost 5 bases at V and 8 bases at J; junction bases unmatched: 9. The CDR3 DNA is TGTGCCAGCAGCAACAGCGGGAGGGCGAGCGATGAGCAGTTCTTC. This sequence encodes CASSNSGRASDEQFF.

This sequence joins TRBV7-9 and TRBJ2-1; no reliable D call. The CDR3 consists of 14 residues. CDR1 is SEHNR, CDR2 FQNEAQ, per germline (reference sequence). V dropped 1 base and J dropped 8 bases, with 12 bases sitting between them. CDR3 DNA sequence: TGTGCCAGCAGCTTAGGGCCCAGTACCGATGAGCAGTTCTTC. It yields the protein CASSLGPSTDEQFF.

The chain is built from TRBV7-9 and TRBJ2-7, with D possibly TRBD1 on 6 matching bases. Trimming shortened V by 4 bases and J by 3 bases, and 16 bases separated the two germline ends. Germline values: CDR1 SEHNR, CDR2 FQNEAQ (reference sequence). CDR3 length: 15 residues. CDR3 sequence reads: CASSSAGTLYYEQYF. As DNA, the CDR3 is TGTGCCAGCAGCTCGGCCGGGACACTCTACTACGAGCAGTACTTC.

This clonotype was seen a few times. This chain connects TRBV27 to TRBJ1-2; D is undetermined. Trimming left V 5 bases short and J 4 bases short, with 17 bases between. CDR1 MNHEY and CDR2 SMNVEV come from the germline V gene (reference sequence). This CDR3 has 15 amino acids. The CDR3 sequence is CASSPSALGGYGYTF. The CDR3 DNA sequence: TGTGCCAGCAGTCCGTCGGCTCTAGGCGGCTATGGCTACACCTTC.